This record covers a single TCR beta chain. Its antigen is not identified. These data come from a study of T cells in tumors after PD-1 blockade. About the study: Excluded were patients with checkpoint blockade, immunosuppressants, or radiotherapy or other anti-cancer therapy within 4 weeks. During anti-PD-1 treatment, some patients continued daily vismodegib 150 mg. Study results and caveats: Some novel exhausted tumor clones appeared in pre-treatment blood, suggesting peripheral recruitment.

This table comes from immunoSEQ multiplex PCR, and its TCRdb copy is limited to in-frame clones, with some not included. This sample has about 33,000 clones, with about three quarters found just once. Template: tumor biopsy or peripheral blood genomic DNA, roughly 550-6,500 ng per sample. The receptor comes from a human donor with basal cell carcinoma. Sample: PBMCs, taken before anti-PD-1 treatment.

CDR3 in amino acids: CASSQGGRRYGYTF. The CDR3 DNA reads TGCGCCAGCAGCCAAGGCGGACGGCGGTATGGCTACACCTTC. The chain combines TRBV4-3 with TRBJ1-2; unclear D gene. The V end lost 1 base, the J end lost 5 bases, and 11 bases lay between the germline ends. The germline CDR1 and CDR2 sequences are LGHNA and YSLEER. There are 14 residues in the CDR3.